Presented here are 7 T cell receptor beta chains from one specimen sequenced in a study of T-cell memory formation after mild COVID-19. TCRdb redid the calling of the 5' RACE reads with MiXCR, one entry per CDR3 protein. There are under 150,000 distinct CDR3 sequences in the sample; about 20% occur only once, and approximately 40% lies in the top ten. Material for sequencing was PBMCs or a T cell subset sorted from them (not recorded which). All receptors come from a man younger than 35 who had mild COVID-19 (a few samples of this study predate the infection). Cell type and time point are not known.

In its sample, this clonotype was seen a few times. The V call is TRBV7-8, the J call TRBJ1-1; perhaps TRBD1 as D (5 bases). CDR1 and CDR2 (germline): SGHVS, FQNEAQ. V was shortened by 6 bases and J by 4 bases, with 12 bases between the two germline ends. The CDR3 is made up of 13 amino acids. The CDR3 protein is CASRSGPGTEAFF. For the CDR3, the DNA is TGTGCCAGCAGATCGGGACCGGGCACTGAAGCTTTCTTT.

This clonotype turned up a few times. The V call is TRBV27, the J call TRBJ1-5, with 8 bases that match TRBD1. CDR1 MNHEY and CDR2 SMNVEV come from the germline V gene (reference sequence). The V and J ends lost 5 bases and 6 bases, in that order; junction bases with no gene match: 3. There are 13 residues in the CDR3. CDR3 region: CASSGTGGQPQHF. The CDR3, as DNA: TGTGCCAGCAGTGGAACAGGGGGTCAGCCCCAGCATTTT.

The rearrangement uses TRBV7-9 and TRBJ2-3, with 8 bases matching TRBD1. The CDR3 totals 15 residues. The V and J ends lost 6 bases and 2 bases, in that order; junction bases with no gene match: 7. Germline loops: CDR1 SEHNR, CDR2 FQNEAQ (reference sequence). CDR3 region: CASSPPDRDTDTQYF. The CDR3 DNA follows: TGTGCCAGCAGTCCCCCGGACAGGGACACAGATACGCAGTATTTT. Full variable domain (missing parts from reference TRBV7-9 and TRBJ2-3): DTGVSQNPRHKITKRGQNVTFRCDPISEHNRLYWYRQTLGQGPEFLTYFQNEAQLEKSRLLSDRFSAERPKGSFSTLEIQRTEQGDSAMYLCASSPPDRDTDTQYFGPGTRLTVL.

This clonotype was counted between two and nine times. The J gene is TRBJ2-7, the V gene TRBV5-1; no clear D. Germline-derived CDR1 and CDR2 are SGHRS and YFSETQ. The CDR3 is 14 amino acids. Deletions cut 0 bases from V and 2 bases from J, with 9 bases between. CDR3 nucleotides: TGCGCCAGCAGCTTGGGGGCCAGCCCCTACGAGCAGTACTTC. It encodes CASSLGASPYEQYF. Full variable domain (rest looked up from reference TRBV5-1 and TRBJ2-7): KAGVTQTPRYLIKTRGQQVTLSCSPISGHRSVSWYQQTPGQGLQFLFEYFSETQRNKGNFPGRFSGRQFSNSRSEMNVSTLELGDSALYLCASSLGASPYEQYFGPGTRLTVT.

This clonotype was found a few times. The chain is built from TRBV6-4 and TRBJ2-3; D is unresolved. The CDR3 is 14 amino acids. The ends were cut back, 0 bases at V and 2 bases at J, with 6 bases in the middle. From germline, CDR1 is MRHNA and CDR2 SNTAGT. CDR3 sequence: CASSDSEVTDTQYF. In DNA form, the CDR3 reads TGTGCCAGCAGTGACTCGGAAGTCACAGATACGCAGTATTTT.

The CDR3 nucleotides are TGTGCCAGCAGCGTAGGCCGGGGGGTCTCGAAGACCCAGTACTTC. Its translation: CASSVGRGVSKTQYF. The V gene is TRBV11-2, the J gene TRBJ2-5; TRBD2 matches 7 bases. The CDR3 covers 15 residues. CDR1 is SGHAT, CDR2 FQNNGV, per germline. V gave up 5 bases and J gave up 6 bases; unmatched junction bases: 12.

This clonotype was counted a few times. The CDR3, as DNA: TGTGCCAGCAGCCCAGGACCCGCTAAGATGGGGAACTACAATGAGCAGTTCTTC. Its protein is CASSPGPAKMGNYNEQFF. V is TRBV11-1 and J is TRBJ2-1; D not resolved. Per germline, CDR1 SGHAT and CDR2 FQDESV (reference sequence). The CDR3 sequence is 18 residues long. V gave up 5 bases and J gave up 3 bases, with 23 bases separating them.